This entry describes one TCR beta chain. Antigen unknown. The entry originates in a study of OX40 agonist ivuxolimab in advanced cancers. Study observations and caveats: On average, CD8+ T cells had more expanded clones than CD4+.

TCRdb keeps only in-frame clones here, not all; method: immunoSEQ multiplex PCR. The sample shows under 80,000 clones, 90% to 95% of them seen only once. Per the germline V gene, CDR1 is KGHSH and CDR2 is LQKENI. The CDR3 loop spans 15 amino acids. J gave up 2 bases and V 3 bases, and 6 bases lay outside the gene matches. This receptor was taken from an adult with an advanced solid tumor such as melanoma, head and neck, liver or kidney cancer. V and J are TRBV18 and TRBJ1-1, with 7 bases identical to TRBD1. Specimen: CD4+ or CD8+ T cells sorted from blood, collected in a trial of the OX40 agonist ivuxolimab. CDR3 region: CASSPVTGANTEAFF. The CDR3 DNA follows: TGTGCCAGCTCACCGGTAACAGGGGCTAACACTGAAGCTTTCTTT.